This entry lists 20 T cell receptor beta chains sequenced from one sample in a study of human T cells and chemical hapten exposure (dated by TCRdb to the early 2020s). Library creation used RACE. For sequencing, a NextSeq 500 was employed. TCRdb reprocessed the public reads (quality trimming at Q25 with fastp, clone calling with MiXCR) and kept in-frame beta chains. One record per CDR3 amino acid sequence lists the most common genes and DNA. Present in this sample are around 70,000 distinct CDR3 sequences, 5.5% to 7.5% of which were seen just once. Jointly, the top ten make up around 3.6% of the sample. In the paper's terms, the time point label means: healthy volunteer bleed at 6 weeks. Total RNA was isolated from unfractionated whole blood collected in Tempus Blood RNA tubes. The sequenced material came from whole blood. These receptors were obtained from a female donor in good health. Some clones in this sample may be carry-over from other donors' samples.

The table lists this clonotype with a few counts. This sequence joins TRBV7-9 and TRBJ1-1; D call uncertain. The V gene lost 0 bases and the J gene lost 3 bases, with 11 bases spanning the gap. Germline CDR1 is SEHNR and CDR2 is FQNEAQ (reference sequence). This CDR3 is built from 15 residues. CDR3 sequence reads: CASSLALIGDTEAFF. CDR3 sequence (DNA): TGTGCCAGCAGCTTAGCCCTAATCGGGGACACTGAAGCTTTCTTT.

The genes are TRBV2 and TRBJ2-1; the D gene is possibly TRBD1 (7 bases). The ends were cut back, 4 bases at V and 8 bases at J, with 15 bases in the middle. The CDR3 is made up of 14 amino acids. Germline CDR1 reads SNHLY; CDR2 reads FYNNEI. Here the CDR3 reads CASSGVTGDYEQFF. CDR3 in DNA: TGTGCCAGCAGTGGAGTAACAGGGGACTATGAGCAGTTCTTC.

The chain has TRBV5-1 and TRBJ2-3; 9 bases align to TRBD1. Per the germline V gene, CDR1 is SGHRS and CDR2 is YFSETQ. The CDR3 is 14 amino acids. V was clipped by 4 bases and J by 6 bases; unmatched bases: 6. The CDR3 loop is CASSTGTGLDTQYF. The CDR3 bases are TGCGCCAGCAGCACCGGGACAGGGCTCGATACGCAGTATTTT.

This clonotype has just a few counts. V usage is TRBV18 and J usage is TRBJ2-3, with a possible D match to TRBD2 (6 bases). The germline gives CDR1 KGHSH, CDR2 LQKENI. The V end lost 6 bases, the J end lost 0 bases, and 7 bases lay between the germline ends. There are 13 residues in the CDR3. CDR3: CASSEGSTDTQYF. The CDR3 DNA sequence: TGTGCCAGCTCGGAGGGAAGCACAGATACGCAGTATTTT.

Only a few counts were recorded for this clonotype. The chain uses TRBV6-2 or TRBV6-3 and TRBJ2-7; TRBD1 aligns across 10 bases. The V and J ends lost 2 bases and 5 bases, in that order; junction bases with no gene match: 6. Germline loops: CDR1 MNHEY, CDR2 SVGEGT. The CDR3 consists of 15 residues. CDR3 DNA: TGTGCCAGCAGTTACGCCAGGACAGGGGGAAACGAGCAGTACTTC. This gives the protein CASSYARTGGNEQYF.

This clonotype was counted between two and nine times. The chain has TRBV5-1 and TRBJ2-2; weak D call: TRBD2 (6 bases). Looked up from germline, CDR1 is SGHRS and CDR2 is YFSETQ. The CDR3 covers 18 residues. Trimming left V 4 bases short and J 4 bases short, with 23 bases between. The CDR3 protein is CASSAGKTRISSTGELFF. CDR3 coding DNA: TGCGCCAGCAGCGCGGGGAAGACTAGAATTAGTTCCACCGGGGAGCTGTTTTTT. The variable domain in full, completed from reference TRBV5-1 and TRBJ2-2, reads KAGVTQTPRYLIKTRGQQVTLSCSPISGHRSVSWYQQTPGQGLQFLFEYFSETQRNKGNFPGRFSGRQFSNSRSEMNVSTLELGDSALYLCASSAGKTRISSTGELFFGEGSRLTVL.

The CDR3 DNA is TGTGCCAGCAGTCCACAGGGGGGGAGTCAGCCCCAGCATTTT. Translated, it gives CASSPQGGSQPQHF. The chain links TRBV27 to TRBJ1-5; 8 nucleotides match TRBD1. V shed 5 bases and J 6 bases; nucleotides not matched to a gene: 6. Germline loops: CDR1 MNHEY, CDR2 SMNVEV (reference sequence). The CDR3 is made up of 14 amino acids.

A remark on this clonotype: At one end, the junction sequence differs from germline, possibly due to a read error. The chain couples TRBV7-7 to TRBJ1-6; the D is unclear. This CDR3 region has 14 residues. The germline CDR1 and CDR2 sequences are SSHAT and FNYEAQ (reference sequence). In nucleotides, the CDR3 is TGTGCTAGCAGCTTAGGATTTGGGGATTCACCCCCCCACTTT. Translated, it gives CASSLGFGDSPPHF.

In this sample, this clonotype turned up a few times. The rearrangement uses TRBV4-2 and TRBJ2-3; D call uncertain. This CDR3 is 16 amino acids long. Germline CDR1 LGHNA, CDR2 YNFKEQ. Trimming removed 0 bases from V and 0 bases from J, with 10 bases in between. CDR3 nucleotide sequence: TGTGCCAGCAGCCAAGAAGGTTCACTCAGCACAGATACGCAGTATTTT. Translated: CASSQEGSLSTDTQYF.

The genes are TRBV28 and TRBJ2-7, with a tentative D call TRBD1 (6 bases). The CDR3 is 16 amino acids. CDR1 is MDHEN, CDR2 SYDVKM, per germline. Trimming left V 5 bases short and J 4 bases short, with 21 bases between. CDR3 in amino acids: CASSVPRDTDFYEQYF. DNA for the CDR3: TGTGCCAGCAGTGTACCTCGGGACACCGATTTTTACGAGCAGTACTTC.

This clonotype appeared a few times. The chain is built from TRBV2 and TRBJ1-6; no clear D. Germline assignment: CDR1 SNHLY and CDR2 FYNNEI. This CDR3 spans 13 amino acids. V was clipped by 2 bases and J by 5 bases, with 4 bases between them. CDR3 protein: CASSEYDNSPLHF. The CDR3 DNA reads TGTGCCAGCAGTGAATACGATAATTCACCCCTCCACTTT.

V usage is TRBV19 and J usage is TRBJ2-1; the match to TRBD2 covers 14 bases. The germline gives CDR1 LNHDA, CDR2 SQIVND (reference sequence). Trimming took 7 bases from V and 9 from J; bases not matched to a gene: 5. This CDR3 is 14 amino acids long. The CDR3 bases are TGTGCCAGTACCCGACTAGCGGGAGGGAGTGAGCAGTTCTTC. It encodes CASTRLAGGSEQFF.

There are many counts of this clonotype. The chain carries TRBV7-6 and TRBJ2-7, with 9 bases lining up with TRBD1. J was trimmed by 5 bases and V by 6 bases; bases with no gene match: 11. The CDR3 has 15 residues. Germline CDR1 and CDR2: SGHVS and FNYEAQ. The chain's CDR3 is CASSSGTGSVNEQYF. The DNA for the CDR3 is TGTGCCAGCAGTTCCGGGACAGGGTCTGTTAACGAGCAGTACTTC. The whole variable domain, remainder taken from reference TRBV7-6 and TRBJ2-7, is GAGVSQSPRYKVTKRGQDVALRCDPISGHVSLYWYRQALGQGPEFLTYFNYEAQQDKSGLPNDRFSAERPEGSISTLTIQRTEQRDSAMYRCASSSGTGSVNEQYFGPGTRLTVT.

This clonotype has a handful of counts. The CDR3 region has the DNA TGTGCCAGCAGCGGGGACAGGGATGAAAAACTGTTTTTT. It translates to CASSGDRDEKLFF. This sequence joins TRBV11-2 and TRBJ1-4; 9 positions match TRBD1. Germline lookup yields CDR1 SGHAT and CDR2 FQNNGV. This CDR3 has 13 amino acids. V shed 5 bases and J 6 bases; nucleotides not matched to a gene: 1.

Ten or more counts support this clonotype. The CDR3 loop is CASSLAPPRGGEKLFF. DNA for the CDR3: TGTGCCAGCAGCTTAGCCCCTCCGCGGGGTGGGGAAAAACTGTTTTTT. The rearrangement uses TRBV7-9 and TRBJ1-4; no reliable D call. The CDR3 covers 16 residues. V was clipped by 0 bases and J by 8 bases, with 16 bases between them. Germline V gene lookup returns CDR1 SEHNR and CDR2 FQNEAQ (reference sequence).

This sequence joins TRBV27 and TRBJ2-6; 7 nucleotides align to TRBD1. Germline CDR1 is MNHEY and CDR2 is SMNVEV (reference sequence). With 6 bases clipped from V and 0 bases from J, the junction kept 2 bases outside the gene matches. This CDR3 region has 15 residues. In DNA form, the CDR3 reads TGTGCCAGCAGATACAGGGGCTCTGGGGCCAACGTCCTGACTTTC. This translates into CASRYRGSGANVLTF.

This clonotype was seen more than once but under ten times. The chain has TRBV29-1 and TRBJ2-5; 8 nucleotides agree with TRBD1. The CDR3 covers 13 residues. Germline CDR1 is SQVTM and CDR2 is ANQGSEA. V dropped 7 bases and J dropped 8; count of bases not matched to a gene: 12. CDR3 region: CSALDRARKTQYF. The CDR3 nucleotides are TGCAGCGCCCTGGACAGGGCTAGAAAAACCCAGTACTTC.

In its sample, this clonotype was seen a few times. This chain's CDR3 is CASSPPVGLGRDTQYF. The CDR3 nucleotides are TGTGCCAGCAGCCCCCCCGTGGGACTAGGGAGAGATACGCAGTATTTT. This chain links TRBV14 with TRBJ2-3, with 8 bases matching TRBD2. With 4 bases clipped from V and 5 bases from J, the junction kept 11 bases outside the gene matches. The CDR3 has 16 residues. Germline values: CDR1 SGHDN, CDR2 FVKESK. The whole variable domain, remainder taken from reference TRBV14 and TRBJ2-3, is EAGVTQFPSHSVIEKGQTVTLRCDPISGHDNLYWYRRVMGKEIKFLLHFVKESKQDESGMPNNRFLAERTGGTYSTLKVQPAELEDSGVYFCASSPPVGLGRDTQYFGPGTRLTVL.

This chain connects TRBV24-1 to TRBJ2-1; perhaps TRBD2 as D (5 bases). The CDR3 sequence is 16 residues long. CDR1 and CDR2 (germline): KGHDR, SFDVKD. Trimming stripped 9 bases from V and 0 bases from J, with 17 bases between. CDR3 region: CATAGDHAYSYNEQFF. The DNA for the CDR3 is TGTGCCACCGCCGGGGATCACGCTTACTCCTACAATGAGCAGTTCTTC.

The table lists this clonotype with many counts. The chain combines TRBV20-1 with TRBJ2-1; tentative D call: TRBD2 (6 bases). This CDR3 region has 12 residues. Germline V CDR1 and CDR2: DFQATT, SNEGSKA (reference sequence). The ends were cut back, 5 bases at V and 10 bases at J, with 15 bases in the middle. The CDR3 loop is CSAYAWGDEQFF. DNA of the CDR3: TGCAGTGCTTACGCTTGGGGGGACGAGCAGTTCTTC.